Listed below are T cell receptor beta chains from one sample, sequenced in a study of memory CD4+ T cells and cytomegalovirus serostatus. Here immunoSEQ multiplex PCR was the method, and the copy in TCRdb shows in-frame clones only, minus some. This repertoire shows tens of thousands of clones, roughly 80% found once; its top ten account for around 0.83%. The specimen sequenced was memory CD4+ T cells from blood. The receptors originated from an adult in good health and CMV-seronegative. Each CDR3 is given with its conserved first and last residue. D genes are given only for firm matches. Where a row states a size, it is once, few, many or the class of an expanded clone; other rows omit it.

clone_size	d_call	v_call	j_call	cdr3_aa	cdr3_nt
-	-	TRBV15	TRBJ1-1	CATSRSPDQSYYPEAFF	TGTGCCACCAGCAGAAGCCCGGACCAGTCATACTATCCTGAAGCTTTCTTT
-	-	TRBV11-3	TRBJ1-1	CASPHMGGSGTEAFF	TGTGCCAGTCCTCATATGGGGGGGTCGGGCACTGAAGCTTTCTTT
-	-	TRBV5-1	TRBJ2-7	CASSNRDRQVHEQYF	TGCGCCAGCAGCAACCGGGACCGGCAGGTACACGAGCAGTACTTC
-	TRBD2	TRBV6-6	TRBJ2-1	CASSYVGGRAYNEQFF	TGTGCCAGCAGTTACGTCGGCGGGAGGGCATACAATGAGCAGTTCTTC
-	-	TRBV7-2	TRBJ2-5	CASSTQERLETQYF	TGTGCCAGCAGCACCCAAGAAAGGTTGGAGACCCAGTACTTC
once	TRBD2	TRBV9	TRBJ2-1	CASSVELAVTYNEQFF	TGTGCCAGCAGCGTAGAACTAGCGGTTACCTACAATGAGCAGTTCTTC
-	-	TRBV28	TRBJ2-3	CASSPLSPGGTDTQYF	TGTGCCAGCAGTCCCCTATCCCCGGGGGGCACAGATACGCAGTATTTT
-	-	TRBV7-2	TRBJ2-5	CASSFPRAYQETQYF	TGTGCCAGCAGCTTTCCGCGGGCCTACCAAGAGACCCAGTACTTC
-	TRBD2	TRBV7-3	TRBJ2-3	CASSPAGSGNTDTQYF	TGTGCCAGCAGCCCCGCGGGTAGCGGGAATACAGATACGCAGTATTTT
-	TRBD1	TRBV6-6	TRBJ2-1	CASSYSGGLEQFF	TGTGCCAGCAGTTACTCAGGGGGCCTGGAGCAGTTCTTC
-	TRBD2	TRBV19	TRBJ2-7	CASNPTSGMGEQYF	TGTGCCAGTAACCCGACTAGCGGGATGGGCGAGCAGTACTTC
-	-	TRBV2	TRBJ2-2	CASSGTVQAGELFF	TGTGCCAGCAGCGGGACCGTTCAGGCCGGGGAGCTGTTTTTT
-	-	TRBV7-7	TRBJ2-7	CASSLGESSYEQYF	TGTGCCAGCAGCTTAGGAGAAAGCTCCTACGAGCAGTACTTC
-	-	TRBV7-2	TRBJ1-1	CASSLNRDTEAFF	TGTGCCAGCAGCTTAAACCGGGACACTGAAGCTTTCTTT
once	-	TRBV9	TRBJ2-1	CASSVIEGNEQFF	TGTGCCAGCAGCGTAATCGAGGGGAATGAGCAGTTCTTC
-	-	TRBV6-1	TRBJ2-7	CASSEGATATYEQYF	TGTGCCAGCAGTGAAGGAGCGACAGCGACCTACGAGCAGTACTTC
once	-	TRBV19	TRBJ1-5	CASSLGWDQPQHF	TGTGCCAGTAGCCTGGGGTGGGATCAGCCCCAGCATTTT
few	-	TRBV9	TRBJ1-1	CASSVNPGGLNTEAFF	TGTGCCAGCAGCGTAAACCCCGGGGGGCTGAACACTGAAGCTTTCTTT